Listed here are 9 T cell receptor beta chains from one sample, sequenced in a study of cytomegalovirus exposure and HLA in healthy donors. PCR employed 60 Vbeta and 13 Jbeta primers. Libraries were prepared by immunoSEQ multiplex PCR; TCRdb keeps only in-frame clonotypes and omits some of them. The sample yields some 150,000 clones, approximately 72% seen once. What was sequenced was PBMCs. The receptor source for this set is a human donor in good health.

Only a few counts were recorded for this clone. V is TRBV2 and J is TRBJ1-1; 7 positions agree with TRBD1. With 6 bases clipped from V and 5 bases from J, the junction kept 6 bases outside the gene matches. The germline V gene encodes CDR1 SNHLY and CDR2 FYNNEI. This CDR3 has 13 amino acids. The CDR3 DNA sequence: TGTGCCAGCAGGACAGGGTGGGGGACTGAAGCTTTCTTT. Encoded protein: CASRTGWGTEAFF.

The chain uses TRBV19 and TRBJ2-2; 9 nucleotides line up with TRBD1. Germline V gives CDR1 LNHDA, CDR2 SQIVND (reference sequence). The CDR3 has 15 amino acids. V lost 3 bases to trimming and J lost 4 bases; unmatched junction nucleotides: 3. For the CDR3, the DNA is TGTGCCAGTAGTATCCCGGGACAGGGCACCGGGGAGCTGTTTTTT. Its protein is CASSIPGQGTGELFF.

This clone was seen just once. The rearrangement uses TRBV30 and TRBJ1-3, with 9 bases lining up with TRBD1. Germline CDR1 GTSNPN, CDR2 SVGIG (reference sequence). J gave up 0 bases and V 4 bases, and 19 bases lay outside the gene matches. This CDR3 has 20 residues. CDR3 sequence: CAWNPWDRDQPWSSGNTIYF. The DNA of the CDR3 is TGTGCCTGGAACCCATGGGACAGGGATCAACCGTGGAGCTCTGGAAACACCATATATTTT.

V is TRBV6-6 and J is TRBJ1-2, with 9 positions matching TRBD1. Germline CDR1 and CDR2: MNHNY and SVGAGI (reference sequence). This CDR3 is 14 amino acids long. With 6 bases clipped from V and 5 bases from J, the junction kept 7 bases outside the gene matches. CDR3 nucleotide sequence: TGTGCCAGCAGCCTTGACAGGGGGAGGTATGGCTACACCTTC. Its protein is CASSLDRGRYGYTF.

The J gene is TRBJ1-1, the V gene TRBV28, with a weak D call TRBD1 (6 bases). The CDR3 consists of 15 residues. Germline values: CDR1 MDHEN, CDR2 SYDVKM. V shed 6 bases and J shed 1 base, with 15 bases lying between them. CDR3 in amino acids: CASRYTDSQNTEAFF. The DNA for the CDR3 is TGTGCCAGCAGGTATACGGACAGCCAGAACACTGAAGCTTTCTTT.

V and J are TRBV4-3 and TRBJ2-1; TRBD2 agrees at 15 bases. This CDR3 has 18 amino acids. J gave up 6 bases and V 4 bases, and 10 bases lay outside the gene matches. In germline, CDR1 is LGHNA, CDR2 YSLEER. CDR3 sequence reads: CASSRQGTSGGLGNEQFF. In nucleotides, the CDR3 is TGCGCCAGCAGCCGCCAAGGGACTAGCGGGGGGTTGGGCAATGAGCAGTTCTTC.

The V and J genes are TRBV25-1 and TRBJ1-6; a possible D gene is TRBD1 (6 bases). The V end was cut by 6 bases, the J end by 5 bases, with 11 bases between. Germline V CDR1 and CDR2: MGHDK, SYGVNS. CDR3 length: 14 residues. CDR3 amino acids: CASRPTGDNSPLHF. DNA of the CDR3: TGTGCCAGCAGACCGACAGGCGATAATTCACCCCTCCACTTT.

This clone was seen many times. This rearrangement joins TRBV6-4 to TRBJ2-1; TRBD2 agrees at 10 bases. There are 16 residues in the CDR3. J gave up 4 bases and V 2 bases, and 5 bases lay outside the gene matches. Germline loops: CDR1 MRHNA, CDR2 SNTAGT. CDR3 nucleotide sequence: TGTGCCAGCAGTGACGGCGAGCGGGGGGGTTACAATGAGCAGTTCTTC. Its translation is CASSDGERGGYNEQFF.

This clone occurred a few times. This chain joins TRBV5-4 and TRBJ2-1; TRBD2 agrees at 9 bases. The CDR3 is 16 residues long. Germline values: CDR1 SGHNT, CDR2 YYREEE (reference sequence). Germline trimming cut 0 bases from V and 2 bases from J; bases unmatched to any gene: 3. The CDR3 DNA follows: TGTGCCAGCAGCTTGGACCTAGCGGGGCCCTACAATGAGCAGTTCTTC. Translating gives CASSLDLAGPYNEQFF.